A selection of T cell receptor beta chains follows, all from one sample in a study of cytomegalovirus exposure and HLA in healthy donors. Profiling relied on immunoSEQ multiplex PCR, and the TCRdb table lists in-frame clones only, not all of them. Of roughly 120,000 clones detected, 63% appear once; the ten largest clones hold 8% to 10%. The sequencing sample was made of PBMCs. The receptors were gathered from a man aged 35 to 55 in good health and CMV-seropositive. CDR3s include the opening cysteine and the closing phenylalanine or tryptophan. Each record gives: J gene, D gene, clone size, V gene, CDR3 length, CDR3 protein, CDR3 DNA. The D gene is left open where the match is weak. Size tells how often a clone was seen (once, few, many) or the class of an expanded clone, and some rows leave it out.

>TRBJ2-2|.|.|TRBV5-4|16
CASSTDYLSVTGELFF
TGTGCCAGCAGCACGGACTATCTTTCGGTAACCGGGGAGCTGTTTTTT
>TRBJ2-1|TRBD2|.|TRBV4-2|16
CASSQVSGGEYNEQFF
TGTGCCAGCAGCCAAGTTAGCGGGGGGGAGTACAATGAGCAGTTCTTC
>TRBJ2-3|TRBD2|.|TRBV7-2|16
CASSLLAGGGTDTQYF
TGTGCCAGCAGCCTTCTAGCGGGGGGGGGCACAGATACGCAGTATTTT
>TRBJ1-1|.|.|TRBV6-5|14
CASRSGGGRAEAFF
TGTGCCAGCAGATCCGGGGGAGGGCGGGCTGAAGCTTTCTTT
>TRBJ2-7|TRBD1|.|TRBV19|15
CASSIGAGGASEQYF
TGTGCCAGTAGTATAGGGGCAGGGGGCGCATCCGAGCAGTACTTC
>TRBJ1-6|TRBD1|.|TRBV7-8|15
CASSTTGTANSPLHF
TGTGCCAGCAGCACAACCGGGACAGCTAATTCACCCCTCCACTTT
>TRBJ2-3|.|.|TRBV9|15
CASSVTRGITDTQYF
TGTGCCAGCAGCGTAACGAGAGGTATCACAGATACGCAGTATTTT
>TRBJ1-4|.|few|TRBV2|11
CASSEATKLFF
TGTGCCAGCAGTGAAGCTACTAAACTGTTTTTT
>TRBJ2-1|TRBD2|.|TRBV13|14
CASSSGGSYNEQFF
TGTGCCAGCAGCTCGGGAGGGAGCTACAATGAGCAGTTCTTC
>TRBJ1-5|TRBD1|.|TRBV30|16
CAWSRGTGGMDQPQHF
TGTGCCTGGAGCCGAGGGACAGGGGGCATGGATCAGCCCCAGCATTTT
>TRBJ2-7|TRBD2|.|TRBV5-6|12
CASSSGGLTQYF
TGTGCCAGCAGCTCGGGGGGTTTAACGCAGTACTTC
>TRBJ1-2|TRBD1|.|TRBV29-1|15
CSVEGRQGADYGYTF
TGCAGCGTAGAAGGCCGACAGGGTGCGGACTATGGCTACACCTTC
>TRBJ2-7|TRBD2|few|TRBV2|15
CASSSRLAGTYEQYF
TGTGCCAGCAGCTCCCGACTAGCGGGGACCTACGAGCAGTACTTC
>TRBJ1-2|TRBD1|.|TRBV7-2|14
CASSTYSGGYGYTF
TGTGCCAGCAGCACCTATTCAGGGGGTTATGGCTACACCTTC
>TRBJ2-7|.|.|TRBV20-1|11
CSATPSYEQYF
TGCAGTGCCACACCGTCGTACGAGCAGTACTTC
>TRBJ1-2|TRBD1|.|TRBV29-1|13
CSVETQDRVGYTF
TGCAGCGTTGAAACCCAGGACAGGGTTGGCTACACCTTC
>TRBJ2-6|.|few|TRBV9|16
CASSLQGNSGANVLTF
TGTGCCAGCAGCTTACAGGGAAACTCTGGGGCCAACGTCCTGACTTTC
>TRBJ1-2|TRBD1|few|TRBV29-1|15
CSVERSGQGANGYTF
TGCAGCGTTGAGAGATCAGGACAGGGGGCGAATGGCTACACCTTC
>TRBJ2-5|.|.|TRBV2|12
CCQGRGQETQYF
TGTTGCCAGGGTAGGGGGCAAGAGACCCAGTACTTC
>TRBJ1-2|TRBD1|few|TRBV10-3|19
CAISVSFVRDRSHNYGYTF
TGTGCCATCAGTGTCTCTTTTGTTAGGGACAGAAGCCACAACTATGGCTACACCTTC
>TRBJ2-2|TRBD2|few|TRBV5-8|15
CASPLLAGNTGELFF
TGTGCCAGCCCCTTACTAGCGGGAAACACCGGGGAGCTGTTTTTT
>TRBJ2-7|TRBD1|.|TRBV5-4|15
CASSGGTGFSYEQYF
TGTGCCAGCAGCGGGGGGACAGGGTTCTCCTACGAGCAGTACTTC
>TRBJ1-2|TRBD1|few|TRBV19|15
CASALGDRGYYGYTF
TGTGCCAGCGCCCTAGGCGACAGGGGATACTATGGCTACACCTTC
>TRBJ2-3|.|.|TRBV7-2|13
CASSLPSTDTQYF
TGTGCCAGCAGCCTTCCCAGCACAGATACGCAGTATTTT
>TRBJ2-5|TRBD1|.|TRBV5-1|16
CASSSPDRGVPETQYF
TGCGCCAGCAGCTCTCCGGACAGGGGTGTTCCGGAGACCCAGTACTTC
>TRBJ1-2|TRBD1|.|TRBV5-1|17
CASSLRRGTGGNYGYTF
TGCGCCAGCAGCTTGCGGAGGGGGACAGGGGGTAACTATGGCTACACCTTC
>TRBJ2-7|.|few|TRBV29-1|12
CSVGPGAGEQYF
TGCAGCGTTGGGCCAGGGGCGGGCGAGCAGTACTTC
>TRBJ1-2|TRBD1|few|TRBV29-1|15
CSVAGTGGFDYGYTF
TGCAGCGTTGCGGGAACAGGGGGCTTCGACTATGGCTACACCTTC
>TRBJ2-2|TRBD2|.|TRBV7-6|17
CASSRTRLAGGPGELFF
TGTGCCAGCAGCCGGACGAGGCTAGCGGGAGGTCCCGGGGAGCTGTTTTTT
>TRBJ2-4|.|.|TRBV6-1|13
CASSGKRSGIQYF
TGTGCCAGCAGTGGAAAGCGTAGCGGCATTCAGTACTTC
>TRBJ2-4|TRBD1|.|TRBV19|17
CASRGRWDRGDKNIQYF
TGTGCCAGTAGAGGTCGTTGGGACAGGGGGGACAAAAACATTCAGTACTTC
>TRBJ2-1|TRBD2|once|TRBV5-1|16
CASSSELAGGRNEQFF
TGCGCCAGCAGCTCCGAACTAGCGGGGGGGCGGAATGAGCAGTTCTTC
>TRBJ1-2|TRBD1|few|TRBV5-1|16
CASSSLDGQGSNGYTF
TGCGCCAGCAGCTCACTCGACGGACAGGGAAGTAATGGCTACACCTTC
>TRBJ2-2|.|.|TRBV6-1|12
CASRWGAGELFF
TGTGCCAGCAGGTGGGGGGCCGGGGAGCTGTTTTTT
>TRBJ2-1|TRBD2|few|TRBV2|13
CASTGLEAFKQFF
TGTGCCAGCACAGGACTAGAAGCTTTTAAGCAGTTCTTC
>TRBJ2-3|.|.|TRBV7-9|13
CASIPLQGYTQYF
TGTGCCAGCATTCCCCTACAGGGCTATACGCAGTATTTT
>TRBJ2-3|TRBD2|.|TRBV18|17
CASSPQLAGGSTDTQYF
TGTGCCAGCTCACCGCAATTAGCGGGAGGGAGCACAGATACGCAGTATTTT
>TRBJ1-2|TRBD1|.|TRBV19|16
CASSISSRGLGYGYTF
TGTGCCAGTAGTATCAGTTCCAGGGGGCTTGGCTATGGCTACACCTTC
>TRBJ2-7|TRBD1|.|TRBV29-1|15
CSVEAGQGGGYEQYF
TGCAGCGTTGAAGCTGGACAGGGAGGAGGCTACGAGCAGTACTTC
>TRBJ1-6|.|.|TRBV7-2|13
CASSFGINSPLHF
TGTGCCAGCAGCTTCGGGATTAATTCACCCCTCCACTTT
>TRBJ1-4|TRBD1|few|TRBV28|14
CASSQTGAGEKLFF
TGTGCCAGCAGTCAGACAGGGGCTGGTGAAAAACTGTTTTTT
>TRBJ2-7|.|.|TRBV5-1|13
CASRPHTGPEQYF
TGCGCCAGCAGACCCCATACAGGGCCTGAGCAGTACTTC
>TRBJ2-1|TRBD2|.|TRBV5-1|13
CASSLDTSGEQFF
TGCGCCAGCAGCTTGGATACTAGCGGTGAGCAGTTCTTC
>TRBJ2-2|.|.|TRBV2|15
CASGRDRTSAGELFF
TGTGCCAGCGGGCGAGATCGCACATCAGCCGGGGAGCTGTTTTTT
>TRBJ2-5|.|.|TRBV7-9|16
CASSLYEGEYGETQYF
TGTGCCAGCAGCTTATATGAGGGCGAGTATGGGGAGACCCAGTACTTC
>TRBJ2-2|.|.|TRBV28|14
CASRGHPNTGELFF
TGTGCCAGCAGAGGACATCCGAACACCGGGGAGCTGTTTTTT
>TRBJ2-1|.|.|TRBV11-1|11
CASSFRDKKFF
TGTGCCAGCAGCTTCCGGGACAAGAAGTTCTTC
>TRBJ2-1|TRBD1|.|TRBV5-5|13
CASSIGTGREQFF
TGTGCCAGCAGCATTGGGACAGGGAGAGAGCAGTTCTTC
>TRBJ2-7|.|.|TRBV27|15
CASSLSPPGVDEQYF
TGTGCCAGCAGTTTATCCCCGCCAGGGGTGGACGAGCAGTACTTC
>TRBJ2-7|TRBD2|once|TRBV6-5|16
CASSYWGAGGPNEQYF
TGTGCCAGCAGTTACTGGGGAGCGGGGGGGCCCAACGAGCAGTACTTC
>TRBJ2-5|TRBD1|.|TRBV6-5|12
CASSQRQGSWYF
TGTGCCAGCAGTCAACGACAGGGATCGTGGTACTTC
>TRBJ2-7|TRBD2|few|TRBV5-6|12
CASRFAGGKQYF
TGTGCCAGCAGATTTGCCGGGGGGAAGCAGTACTTC
>TRBJ2-7|TRBD2|.|TRBV10-3|16
CAISDGVGTSGYEQYF
TGTGCCATCAGTGATGGGGTCGGGACTAGCGGCTACGAGCAGTACTTC
>TRBJ2-3|TRBD2|.|TRBV30|14
CAWSVGVAGATQYF
TGTGCCTGGAGTGTAGGGGTAGCGGGGGCTACGCAGTATTTT
>TRBJ2-5|.|.|TRBV27|16
CASSLRGWGGGETQYF
TGTGCCAGCAGTTTAAGGGGGTGGGGGGGTGGAGAGACCCAGTACTTC
>TRBJ2-5|TRBD2|.|TRBV6-5|16
CASSYGLAGGQETQYF
TGTGCCAGCAGTTACGGGCTAGCGGGGGGCCAAGAGACCCAGTACTTC
>TRBJ2-3|TRBD2|.|TRBV25-1|15
CASSDGGRSTDTQYF
TGTGCCAGCAGTGACGGGGGGAGAAGCACAGATACGCAGTATTTT
>TRBJ1-1|.|.|TRBV6-6|15
CASSTAGGEDTEAFF
TGTGCCAGCAGTACCGCCGGGGGAGAGGACACTGAAGCTTTCTTT